The sequence of this TCR beta chain was determined in a study of cytomegalovirus exposure and HLA in healthy donors. Turning to the study itself: Later analysis reported that the approximately 110 validation repertoires shared the platform of the approximately 670 first-cohort repertoires.

Overall study findings and caveats: In a later analysis, first-cohort TCR clusters were found to tend to co-occur in the 90 to 150 validation repertoires.

With regard to this clone: As yet, its antigen is unknown.

Using immunoSEQ multiplex PCR, the repertoire was profiled, and TCRdb retains in-frame clones only, with some absent. Found here are 100,000 to 120,000 clones, approximately 86% of them singletons; the top ten hold 3% to 3.5%. Separate from the 666-subject first cohort, the 120-subject validation cohort was the one that the donors belonged to. The sequence derives from a woman in her late teens or twenties in good health and CMV-seronegative. The sequencing input was PBMCs.

This chain's CDR3 is CASSAIQGNTEAFF. Here the CDR3 DNA reads TGTGCCAGCAGCGCCATACAGGGGAACACTGAAGCTTTCTTT. The chain joins TRBV9 to TRBJ1-1; weak D call: TRBD1 (6 bases). Germline V gene data show CDR1 as SGDLS and CDR2 as YYNGEE. The CDR3 consists of 14 residues. Trimming left V 3 bases short and J 1 base short, with 10 bases between.